The 8 T cell receptor beta chains below all came from one sample that was sequenced in a study of blood T cell repertoires in COVID-19. Assay used: immunoSEQ multiplex PCR; TCRdb lists only in-frame clones, some missing. The sample has about 150,000 clones; 86% are singletons. Source material: PBMCs or T cells enriched from blood (not recorded which). The receptors originated from a man between 45 and 60 years old who had recovered from COVID-19.

In its sample, this clone was seen a few times. The genes are TRBV5-1 and TRBJ1-2, with D maybe TRBD1 (6 bases). This CDR3 contains 13 residues. The V gene's germline CDR1 is SGHRS and CDR2 YFSETQ. V lost 4 bases and J lost 5, with 12 bases in between. CDR3 sequence: CASSTTTGYGYTF. The DNA for the CDR3 is TGCGCCAGCAGCACCACGACAGGATATGGCTACACCTTC.

V is TRBV7-2 and J is TRBJ2-2; 7 bases match TRBD1. The germline V gene encodes CDR1 SGHTA and CDR2 FQGNSA. The CDR3 length is 16 residues. V was pared by 5 bases and J by 0 bases, with 6 bases of the junction left unmatched. CDR3 amino acids: CASSPTGTANTGELFF. As DNA, the CDR3 is TGTGCCAGCAGCCCGACCGGGACAGCGAACACCGGGGAGCTGTTTTTT.

The V call is TRBV5-1, the J call TRBJ2-3, with D unclear. Germline loops: CDR1 SGHRS, CDR2 YFSETQ. This CDR3 is 15 amino acids long. V lost 0 bases to trimming and J lost 0 bases, with 8 bases between them. Here the CDR3 DNA reads TGCGCCAGCAGCTTGGCCCGAGGTAGCACAGATACGCAGTATTTT. It yields the protein CASSLARGSTDTQYF.

This rearrangement joins TRBV5-4 to TRBJ2-5; perhaps TRBD1 as D (6 bases). V was cut by 4 bases and J by 2 bases, with 12 bases left in between. The CDR3 extends over 14 amino acids. Germline assignment: CDR1 SGHNT and CDR2 YYREEE (reference sequence). CDR3 bases: TGTGCCAGCAGCGCCCGGACAGAGCAAGAGACCCAGTACTTC. Translating gives CASSARTEQETQYF.

The J gene is TRBJ2-7, the V gene TRBV28; tentatively, D is TRBD2 (6 bases). The V and J ends lost 6 bases and 6 bases respectively, with 18 bases between them. Germline loops: CDR1 MDHEN, CDR2 SYDVKM. The CDR3 covers 14 residues. The CDR3 DNA is TGTGCCAGCAGCTTGGGACTTCCCCGGGGCGAGCAGTACTTC. Protein: CASSLGLPRGEQYF.

The chain links TRBV6-2 or TRBV6-3 to TRBJ2-7, with 9 bases matching TRBD1. Germline lookup yields CDR1 MNHEY and CDR2 SVGEGT. The V gene end was trimmed by 6 bases and the J gene end by 5 bases; junction bases not matched to a gene: 8. The CDR3 loop spans 14 amino acids. The CDR3 loop is CASSSGTGSHEQYV. The CDR3, as DNA: TGTGCCAGCAGCTCCGGGACAGGGTCCCACGAGCAGTACGTC.

The chain has TRBV19 and TRBJ2-2, with D possibly TRBD2 on 6 matching bases. Germline V gives CDR1 LNHDA, CDR2 SQIVND (reference sequence). The CDR3 consists of 14 residues. The V and J ends lost 10 bases and 0 bases respectively, with 12 bases between them. The CDR3 nucleotides are TGTGCCACTACCACGGGGGCGAACACCGGGGAGCTGTTTTTT. It specifies CATTTGANTGELFF.

The chain has TRBV9 and TRBJ1-2, with 7 positions matching TRBD1. CDR1 is SGDLS, CDR2 YYNGEE, per germline. The CDR3 is 14 residues long. V shed 0 bases and J 4 bases; nucleotides not matched to a gene: 3. CDR3 residues: CASSVEDRSYGYTF. In DNA, the CDR3 is TGTGCCAGCAGCGTAGAGGACAGGAGCTATGGCTACACCTTC.